This TCR beta chain was sequenced for a study of CD4 T cells in relation to SARS-CoV-2 and coronaviruses. The repertoire was sequenced with immunoSEQ multiplex PCR; TCRdb's copy has only in-frame clones and lacks some. The data hold 35,000 to 40,000 clones, with approximately 83% observed a single time. The germline V gene has CDR1 MDHEN and CDR2 SYDVKM. V was pared by 4 bases and J by 3 bases, with 24 bases between. The CDR3 has 18 residues. The V gene is TRBV28, the J gene TRBJ1-1; TRBD1 might be the D (5 bases). Sample: memory CD4+ T cells from PBMCs. This TCR was recovered from an adult with COVID-19. CDR3 residues: CASSSPRDPRGGDTEAFF. CDR3 DNA sequence: TGTGCCAGCAGTTCCCCACGGGATCCGAGGGGCGGGGACACTGAAGCTTTCTTT. Full variable domain (missing parts from reference TRBV28 and TRBJ1-1): DVKVTQSSRYLVKRTGEKVFLECVQDMDHENMFWYRQDPGLGLRLIYFSYDVKMKEKGDIPEGYSVSREKKERFSLILESASTNQTSMYLCASSSPRDPRGGDTEAFFGQGTRLTVV.